The 15 T cell receptor beta chains given below trace back to one sample, sequenced in a study of vaccination effects on CD4 cells after COVID-19. Clones were read by immunoSEQ multiplex PCR, and TCRdb kept only the in-frame ones, dropping some. The sample holds approximately 19,000 clones, approximately 73% seen once. These receptors lack a known antigen. Ahead of sequencing, the ViraFEST assay grew antigen-specific CD4+ T cells using viral peptide pools. Cultured cells yielded isolated CD4+ T cells after roughly 11 days. The person had a PCR-confirmed SARS-CoV-2 infection during March to December 2020. The specimen was CD4+ T cells from PBMCs cultured with a peptide pool, collected before COVID-19 vaccination. The source of these receptors is a human donor who had a prior SARS-CoV-2 infection.

This rearrangement joins TRBV18 to TRBJ1-6; no reliable D call. The CDR3 sequence is 13 residues long. The germline V gene has CDR1 KGHSH and CDR2 LQKENI. V was clipped by 11 bases and J by 9 bases, with 17 bases between them. CDR3 nucleotides: TGTGCCGGAAAATCGACAATAAGTTCACCCCTCCACTTT. Protein: CAGKSTISSPLHF.

The chain has TRBV11-2 and TRBJ1-2, with 7 bases fitting TRBD1. There are 14 residues in the CDR3. V lost 5 bases and J lost 4; bases outside the gene matches: 7. Germline V CDR1 and CDR2: SGHAT, FQNNGV. The CDR3, as DNA: TGTGCCAGCAGCATCGAGACAGGGAGCTATGGCTACACCTTC. Protein: CASSIETGSYGYTF.

The chain carries TRBV15 and TRBJ2-5; no firm D call. V lost 0 bases to trimming and J lost 2 bases, with 10 bases between them. The CDR3 consists of 15 residues. From germline, CDR1 is LNHNV and CDR2 YYDKDF (reference sequence). The CDR3 loop is CATSRDRTGQETQYF. In DNA, the CDR3 is TGTGCCACCAGCAGAGATAGGACCGGGCAAGAGACCCAGTACTTC.

CDR3 in DNA: TGTGCCAGTGGCCGGCAGGGGGGCAATCAGCCCCAGCATTTT. It codes for CASGRQGGNQPQHF. This chain uses TRBV19 with TRBJ1-5; 7 positions agree with TRBD1. Germline loops: CDR1 LNHDA, CDR2 SQIVND (reference sequence). With 8 bases clipped from V and 2 bases from J, the junction kept 6 bases outside the gene matches. The CDR3 spans 14 residues.

This chain uses TRBV11-1 with TRBJ1-2; D may be TRBD1 (6 bases). CDR3 size: 13 residues. Germline V CDR1 and CDR2: SGHAT, FQDESV (reference sequence). V was trimmed by 3 bases and J by 4 bases, leaving 9 bases between them. This CDR3 is CASSLDRGYGYTF. The CDR3 region has the DNA TGTGCCAGCAGCTTGGACAGAGGCTATGGCTACACCTTC.

This clone came up once. The gene calls are TRBV7-9 and TRBJ2-7; the D is unclear. The V end was cut by 1 base, the J end by 2 bases, with 6 bases between. In germline, CDR1 is SEHNR, CDR2 FQNEAQ (reference sequence). The CDR3 is 13 amino acids. This chain's CDR3 is CASSLDSPYEQYF. The CDR3 nucleotides are TGTGCCAGCAGCTTAGACAGTCCCTACGAGCAGTACTTC. Combining the CDR3 with reference TRBV7-9 and TRBJ2-7 gives the whole variable domain DTGVSQNPRHKITKRGQNVTFRCDPISEHNRLYWYRQTLGQGPEFLTYFQNEAQLEKSRLLSDRFSAERPKGSFSTLEIQRTEQGDSAMYLCASSLDSPYEQYFGPGTRLTVT.

This chain connects TRBV13 to TRBJ2-1; 14 nucleotides agree with TRBD2. Per the germline V gene, CDR1 is PRHDT and CDR2 is FYEKMQ (reference sequence). After removal of 1 base from V and 10 bases from J, the junction contained 9 bases not matched to a gene. The CDR3 contains 17 residues. Written as DNA, the CDR3 is TGTGCCAGCAGCTTAGAAGCCGGGACTAGCGGGGGAACCGAGCAGTTCTTC. Its translation is CASSLEAGTSGGTEQFF.

This clone was seen more than once but under ten times. The V and J genes are TRBV3-1 (or the pseudogene TRBV3-2) and TRBJ1-2, with 8 bases fitting TRBD1. Germline loops: CDR1 LGHDT, CDR2 YNNKEL (reference sequence). The V segment lost 3 bases and the J segment 6 bases; nucleotides outside the gene matches: 0. The CDR3 covers 12 residues. CDR3 nucleotide sequence: TGTGCCAGCAGCCAGGACAGGGATGGCTACACCTTC. Translation gives CASSQDRDGYTF.

This chain connects TRBV2 to TRBJ2-7; possibly TRBD2 for D (6 bases). CDR3 length: 14 amino acids. Germline V gene lookup returns CDR1 SNHLY and CDR2 FYNNEI. Trimming pared 6 bases from V and 0 bases from J, leaving 12 bases between. The CDR3 is CASRLLANSYEQYF. DNA of the CDR3: TGTGCCAGCAGGCTGCTAGCGAACTCCTACGAGCAGTACTTC.

This clone appeared once. The rearrangement joins TRBV5-1 to TRBJ2-6; D tentatively reads TRBD1 or TRBD2 (5 bases each). Trimming removed 4 bases at V and 0 bases at J, with 8 bases between. The CDR3 length is 15 residues. The germline gives CDR1 SGHRS, CDR2 YFSETQ. Here the CDR3 DNA reads TGCGCCAGCAGCGGGGGAGCCTCTGGGGCCAACGTCCTGACTTTC. Residues: CASSGGASGANVLTF.

The CDR3 nucleotides are TGCGCCAGCAGCTGGGGACTAGCGGAAACCCTCTACGAGCAGTACTTC. This sequence encodes CASSWGLAETLYEQYF. The chain joins TRBV5-1 to TRBJ2-7, with TRBD2 identical over 11 bases. The ends lost 3 bases at V and 3 bases at J; junction bases unmatched: 8. Germline V gene sequence: CDR1 SGHRS, CDR2 YFSETQ. The CDR3 extends over 16 amino acids.

The genes are TRBV6-5 and TRBJ2-5; D uncertain. V was clipped by 8 bases and J by 0 bases, with 13 bases between them. This CDR3 spans 14 amino acids. Germline values: CDR1 MNHEY, CDR2 SVGAGI. As DNA, the CDR3 is TGTGCCAGCGTACAGAGATCGTACCAAGAGACCCAGTACTTC. It is translated as CASVQRSYQETQYF.

The chain carries TRBV2 and TRBJ2-7; D possibly corresponds to TRBD1 (6 bases). The CDR3 runs 15 residues. V was cut by 7 bases and J by 1 base, with 17 bases left in between. From germline, CDR1 is SNHLY and CDR2 FYNNEI. The CDR3 here is CASTLAGTLSYEQYF. The CDR3 DNA sequence: TGTGCCAGCACCCTTGCCGGGACATTATCCTACGAGCAGTACTTC.

The V and J genes are TRBV25-1 and TRBJ1-3, with D possibly TRBD1 on 5 matching bases. Trimming removed 3 bases at V and 2 bases at J, with 11 bases between. The CDR3 extends over 15 amino acids. Germline-derived CDR1 and CDR2 are MGHDK and SYGVNS. CDR3 region: CASSDLRGTGNTIYF. The DNA for the CDR3 is TGTGCCAGCAGTGACCTTCGGGGGACTGGAAACACCATATATTTT.

The genes are TRBV6-6 and TRBJ1-2; 9 bases agree with TRBD1. From germline, CDR1 is MNHNY and CDR2 SVGAGI (reference sequence). After removal of 6 bases from V and 6 bases from J, the junction contained 11 bases not matched to a gene. The CDR3 is 15 residues long. This CDR3 is CASSPTRDRVHGYTF. CDR3 in DNA: TGTGCCAGCAGCCCAACCCGGGACAGGGTCCATGGCTACACCTTC.